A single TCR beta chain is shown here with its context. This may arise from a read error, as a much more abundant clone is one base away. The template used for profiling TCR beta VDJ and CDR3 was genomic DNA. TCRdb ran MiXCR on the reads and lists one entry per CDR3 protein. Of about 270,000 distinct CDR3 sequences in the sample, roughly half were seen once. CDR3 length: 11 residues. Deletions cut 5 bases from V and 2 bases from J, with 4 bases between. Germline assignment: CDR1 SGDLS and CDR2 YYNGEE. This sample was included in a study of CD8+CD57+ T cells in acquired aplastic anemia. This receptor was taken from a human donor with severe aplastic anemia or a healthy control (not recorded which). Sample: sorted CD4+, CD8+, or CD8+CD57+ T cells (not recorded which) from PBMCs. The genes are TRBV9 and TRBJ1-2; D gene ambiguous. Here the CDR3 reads CASRQNYGYTF. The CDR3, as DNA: TGTGCCAGCAGGCAAAACTATGGCTACACCTTC.